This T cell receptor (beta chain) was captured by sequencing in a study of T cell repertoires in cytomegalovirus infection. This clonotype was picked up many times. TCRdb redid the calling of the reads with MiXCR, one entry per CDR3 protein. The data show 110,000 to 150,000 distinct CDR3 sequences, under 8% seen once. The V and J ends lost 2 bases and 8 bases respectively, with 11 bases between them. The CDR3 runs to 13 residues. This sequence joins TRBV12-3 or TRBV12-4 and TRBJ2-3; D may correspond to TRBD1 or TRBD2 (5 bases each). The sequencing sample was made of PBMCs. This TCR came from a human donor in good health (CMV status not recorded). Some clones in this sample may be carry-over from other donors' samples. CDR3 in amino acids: CASSLTGPGTQYF. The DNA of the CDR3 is TGTGCCAGCAGTTTAACGGGGCCCGGTACGCAGTATTTT.